This paragraph reports one T cell receptor beta chain. This specimen belongs to a study of blood T cell repertoires in COVID-19. Study information: Sites in the United States, Italy and Spain provided acute and convalescent COVID-19 samples. PBMCs, B-cell-depleted T cells, or T cells were the source of the cDNA or gDNA that made up the material.

As processed by the authors: Amplification with reference gene primers provided the estimates of nucleated cell counts. Assay: immunoSEQ multiplex PCR; the TCRdb copy retains only in-frame clones and omits some. That table furnishes V, J and clone size, whereas the DNA furnished D and trimming. In the table there are about 670,000 clones, 75% to 90% of which are singletons. This CDR3 has 14 amino acids. The germline V gene encodes CDR1 KGHDR and CDR2 SFDVKD. The V and J ends lost 0 bases and 6 bases respectively, with 10 bases between them. The origin of this receptor is a woman aged 18-35 years with acute or convalescent COVID-19. The material sequenced was peripheral blood. V usage is TRBV24-1 and J usage is TRBJ1-1, with D perhaps TRBD1 (6 bases). The CDR3 sequence: CATSDLYREPEAFF. The CDR3 bases are TGTGCCACCAGTGATTTGTACAGGGAGCCTGAAGCTTTCTTT.